The clone carrying this T cell receptor beta chain was counted between two and nine times. TCRdb reanalysed the RACE reads using MiXCR and keeps one entry per CDR3 protein. There are tens of thousands of distinct CDR3 sequences in the sample; roughly 5% occur only once, and 9.5% to 15% lies in the top ten. As for time point: healthy volunteer bleed at 6 weeks. It was unfractionated whole blood from which total RNA was extracted. The germline gives CDR1 LNHNV, CDR2 YYDKDF (reference sequence). This CDR3 is 12 amino acids long. V lost 3 bases, J lost 7 bases, and 4 bases lay in between. These data originate in a study of human T cells and chemical hapten exposure.

The sequencing input was whole blood. The chain couples TRBV15 to TRBJ1-6; D is unresolved. This receptor was taken from a human donor in good health. Some clones in this sample may be carry-over from other donors' samples. CDR3 in DNA: TGTGCCACCAGCAGCGGCAATTCACCCCTCCACTTT. It codes for CATSSGNSPLHF.